The rows below give T cell receptor beta chains drawn from one sample of a study of blood T cell repertoires in COVID-19. Using immunoSEQ multiplex PCR, the repertoire was profiled, and TCRdb retains in-frame clones only, with some absent. The table records around 76,000 clones, 91% of them present only once. Source material: peripheral blood. The origin of the receptors is a human donor in a cohort sampled during active COVID-19. CDR3s include the opening cysteine and the closing phenylalanine or tryptophan. The D gene is left open where the match is weak. The listing skips clone size in some rows; elsewhere it reads once, few, many or a size class.

clone_size	v_call	j_call	d_call	cdr3_aa	cdr3_nt
-	TRBV15	TRBJ2-7	-	CATSRDFSWAAGTYEQYF	TGTGCCACCAGCAGGGATTTCTCCTGGGCAGCTGGCACCTACGAGCAGTACTTC
once	TRBV3-1/TRBV3-2	TRBJ2-1	-	CASSVTGNEQFF	TGTGCCAGCAGTGTGACTGGGAATGAGCAGTTCTTC
once	TRBV5-1	TRBJ2-1	-	CASSLQNFYNEQFF	TGCGCCAGCAGCTTGCAAAACTTCTACAATGAGCAGTTCTTC
-	TRBV5-4	TRBJ2-7	TRBD1	CASSPRQGVSEQYF	TGTGCCAGCAGCCCCCGGCAGGGGGTAAGCGAGCAGTACTTC
-	TRBV7-9	TRBJ2-7	TRBD1	CASSLATGGRREQYF	TGTGCCAGCAGCTTAGCGACAGGGGGAAGGCGCGAGCAGTACTTC
-	TRBV7-9	TRBJ2-7	-	CASSLSQGGQDEQYF	TGTGCCAGCAGCTTATCTCAGGGGGGTCAAGACGAGCAGTACTTC
few	TRBV7-8	TRBJ2-2	TRBD2	CASSTPSGGRSGELFF	TGTGCCAGCAGCACCCCCAGCGGGGGGCGATCCGGGGAGCTGTTTTTT
-	TRBV15	TRBJ2-7	-	CATSRDFTYEQYF	TGTGCCACCAGCAGGGACTTTACCTACGAGCAGTACTTC
-	TRBV5-4	TRBJ2-7	TRBD1	CASSPDRVHEQYF	TGTGCCAGCAGCCCCGACAGGGTCCACGAGCAGTACTTC
-	TRBV6-2/TRBV6-3	TRBJ2-7	TRBD1	CASSRGLRIYEQYF	TGTGCCAGCAGCAGGGGGCTAAGGATCTACGAGCAGTACTTC
-	TRBV6-2/TRBV6-3	TRBJ1-1	TRBD1	CASSYATGLNTEAFF	TGTGCCAGCAGTTACGCGACAGGGTTGAACACTGAAGCTTTCTTT
once	TRBV19	TRBJ2-1	TRBD2	CASSRGLAGGLTYNEQFF	TGTGCCAGTAGTAGGGGACTAGCGGGGGGGCTCACCTACAATGAGCAGTTCTTC
-	TRBV6-6	TRBJ1-5	-	CASSPPPPATDNQPQHF	TGTGCCAGCAGTCCCCCCCCTCCGGCCACAGACAATCAGCCCCAGCATTTT
-	TRBV5-4	TRBJ2-5	-	CASSLAPVQGQETQYF	TGTGCCAGCAGCTTGGCCCCAGTACAGGGTCAAGAGACCCAGTACTTC
-	TRBV7-6	TRBJ2-7	-	CASSPEASLSSYEQYF	TGTGCCAGCAGCCCGGAGGCGAGTCTGAGCTCCTACGAGCAGTACTTC
-	TRBV2	TRBJ2-2	-	CASSPVGASNTGELFF	TGTGCCAGCAGTCCAGTTGGGGCGAGCAACACCGGGGAGCTGTTTTTT